One sample yielded the 16 T cell receptor beta chains listed below, sequenced in a study of T cells in Graves' hyperthyroidism and ophthalmopathy. It was RNA transcripts that yielded the amplified TCR beta CDR3 regions. TCR CDR3 regions were first amplified by RT-PCR with HTBI primers. TCRdb processed the multiplex PCR reads anew with MiXCR; each CDR3 protein has one entry. This table holds 250,000 to 300,000 distinct CDR3 sequences, roughly 20% found once. Input material: blood. All receptors derive from a man in his fifties with Graves' ophthalmopathy.

The chain combines TRBV11-2 with TRBJ1-1; TRBD1 aligns across 8 bases. The junction had 7 bases not matched to a gene; V was cut back by 5 bases and J by 5 bases. This CDR3 contains 14 residues. Germline CDR1 reads SGHAT; CDR2 reads FQNNGV. CDR3 sequence (DNA): TGTGCCAGCAGCCGCGGACAGGGAGGAACTGAAGCTTTCTTT. Residues: CASSRGQGGTEAFF.

This clonotype was picked up many times. This chain links TRBV5-8 with TRBJ2-1; D is possibly TRBD2 (5 bases). Germline CDR1 reads SGHTS; CDR2 reads YDEGEE. Trimming shortened V by 7 bases and J by 0 bases, and 11 bases separated the two germline ends. This CDR3 has 14 amino acids. CDR3 sequence: CASRTSSSYNEQFF. For the CDR3, the DNA is TGTGCCAGCCGGACTTCCAGCTCCTACAATGAGCAGTTCTTC.

Comments on this clonotype: A single base separates this from a much larger clone, so it may be a read error. The chain is built from TRBV2 and TRBJ2-5; possible D gene TRBD1, 5 bases. This CDR3 is built from 13 residues. The germline V gene encodes CDR1 SNHLY and CDR2 FYNNEI. The CDR3, as DNA: TGTGCCAGCGGGGCCGTGTACCAAGGGACCCAGTACTTC. Translated: CASGAVYQGTQYF.

This chain uses TRBV15 with TRBJ2-1; TRBD1 matches at 8 bases. The CDR3 length is 11 residues. The germline gives CDR1 LNHNV, CDR2 YYDKDF (reference sequence). V was clipped by 5 bases and J by 13 bases; unmatched bases: 4. The CDR3 coding sequence is TGTGCCACCAGCGTCGGGACAGGCCAGTTCTTC. Residues: CATSVGTGQFF.

The chain joins TRBV19 to TRBJ2-7; 9 bases fit TRBD1. The CDR3 loop spans 17 amino acids. The V and J ends lost 4 bases and 2 bases, in that order; junction bases with no gene match: 12. CDR1 and CDR2 from the germline V gene are LNHDA and SQIVND (reference sequence). The CDR3 DNA is TGTGCCAGTAGTACGATTCAAGGACAGGGGCGGCCCTACGAGCAGTACTTC. It specifies CASSTIQGQGRPYEQYF.

A remark on this clonotype: In this CDR3 the conserved last residue, phenylalanine or tryptophan, is missing, so a read error is likely. The chain employs TRBV14 and TRBJ1-1; TRBD1 might be the D (6 bases). There are 14 residues in the CDR3. Germline V gives CDR1 SGHDN, CDR2 FVKESK. V was pared by 1 base and J by 5 bases, with 11 bases between. As DNA, the CDR3 is TGTGCCAGCAGCCAAGTGGGGGGCCGAACTGAAGCTTTCCTT. It specifies CASSQVGGRTEAFL.

V and J are TRBV10-3 and TRBJ1-2; the match to TRBD1 covers 7 bases. V dropped 2 bases and J dropped 0; count of bases not matched to a gene: 9. The CDR3 loop spans 17 amino acids. Germline values: CDR1 ENHRY, CDR2 SYGVKD. CDR3 sequence: CAISESGTDSPNYGYTF. The DNA for the CDR3 is TGTGCCATCAGTGAGAGCGGGACAGATTCCCCTAACTATGGCTACACCTTC.

The chain joins TRBV30 to TRBJ1-5, with no clear D. Between the trimmed V and J ends, which lost 2 bases and 9 bases, there was a span of 11 bases. CDR3 length equals 12 residues. CDR1 GTSNPN and CDR2 SVGIG come from the germline V gene (reference sequence). The CDR3 DNA is TGTGCCTGGAGTATTCCCTCTGGGCCCCAGCATTTT. This translates into CAWSIPSGPQHF.

The chain uses TRBV5-6 and TRBJ1-1; D ambiguous. CDR1 is SGHDT, CDR2 YYEEEE, per germline. V was trimmed by 4 bases and J by 6 bases, leaving 10 bases between them. The CDR3 is made up of 12 amino acids. The CDR3 spells CASSQEHSEAFF. Written as DNA, the CDR3 is TGTGCCAGCAGCCAGGAACACTCTGAAGCTTTCTTT.

This clonotype was observed many times. The chain has TRBV28 and TRBJ2-2; no firm D call. The CDR3 runs to 13 residues. The ends were cut back, 5 bases at V and 6 bases at J, with 10 bases in the middle. The V gene's germline CDR1 is MDHEN and CDR2 SYDVKM. The CDR3 nucleotides read TGTGCCAGCAGTAGTAGGGCGGCCGGGGAGCTGTTTTTT. This gives the protein CASSSRAAGELFF.

This clonotype was counted between two and nine times. V gene TRBV6-1 combines with J gene TRBJ2-5; TRBD2 matches 16 bases. V gave up 4 bases and J gave up 2 bases; unmatched junction bases: 1. CDR1 MNHNS and CDR2 SASEGT come from the germline V gene. There are 16 residues in the CDR3. CDR3 DNA: TGTGCCAGCAGTGCGGGACTAGCGGGAGGGCAAGAGACCCAGTACTTC. This gives the protein CASSAGLAGGQETQYF.

The rearrangement uses TRBV6-2 or TRBV6-3 and TRBJ1-2; perhaps TRBD1 as D (6 bases). The ends were cut back, 2 bases at V and 6 bases at J, with 13 bases in the middle. This CDR3 has 14 amino acids. Germline lookup yields CDR1 MNHEY and CDR2 SVGEGT. CDR3 in amino acids: CASSYAGGRDGYTF. Here the CDR3 DNA reads TGTGCCAGCAGTTACGCGGGGGGCCGCGATGGCTACACCTTC.

Concerning this clonotype itself: At one end, the junction sequence differs from germline, possibly due to a read error. The chain joins TRBV2 to TRBJ2-5; D uncertain. Germline lookup yields CDR1 SNHLY and CDR2 FYNNEI. This CDR3 comprises 11 residues. In nucleotides, the CDR3 is TGTGCCAGCAGTGAAGGATCCAGCCGGCACTTC. Encoded protein: CASSEGSSRHF. The full variable domain, completed using reference TRBV2 and TRBJ2-5, is EPEVTQTPSHQVTQMGQEVILRCVPISNHLYFYWYRQILGQKVEFLVSFYNNEISEKSEIFDDQFSVERPDGSNFTLKIRSTKLEDSAMYFCASSEGSSRHFGPGTRLLVL.

This clonotype was seen a handful of times. This rearrangement joins TRBV6-1 to TRBJ2-5, with a tentative D call TRBD1 (5 bases). Germline lookup yields CDR1 MNHNS and CDR2 SASEGT. V lost 6 bases and J lost 2, with 13 bases in between. CDR3 length: 14 residues. CDR3 DNA: TGTGCCAGCAGCCCCAACAGGAAACAAGAGACCCAGTACTTC. It yields the protein CASSPNRKQETQYF.

This clonotype was picked up many times. The chain couples TRBV20-1 to TRBJ2-7; D might be TRBD2 (7 bases). Germline V CDR1 and CDR2: DFQATT, SNEGSKA (reference sequence). Trimming took 5 bases from V and 3 from J, leaving 20 bases between them. The CDR3 loop spans 15 amino acids. Here the CDR3 DNA reads TGCAGTGCTGTCCAACAGGGAGGGCCTGGCTACGAGCAGTACTTC. Translated: CSAVQQGGPGYEQYF.

This clonotype was recorded many times. The chain employs TRBV6-6 and TRBJ1-6; D uncertain. V lost 0 bases, J lost 6 bases, and 9 bases lay in between. The germline CDR1 and CDR2 sequences are MNHNY and SVGAGI (reference sequence). This CDR3 spans 15 amino acids. This CDR3 is CASSYSLKGNSPLHF. CDR3 DNA sequence: TGTGCCAGCAGTTACTCGCTCAAGGGTAATTCACCCCTCCACTTT.